These 15 T cell receptor beta chains were all obtained from the same sample, sequenced in a study of T cells in women clearing cervical HPV infection. TCRdb's copy holds only in-frame clones and misses some; the assay was immunoSEQ multiplex PCR. This repertoire includes roughly 42,000 clones. The specimen sequenced was blood buffy coat. These receptors were taken from a woman between 18 and 75 years old with a cervical HPV16 infection that either progressed to CIN3+ or cleared (not recorded which).

Notes on this clone: The sequenced fragment ends 3 residues before the CDR3 boundary, so the rest is inferred from the germline J gene. The J gene is TRBJ2-6, the V gene TRBV2; unclear D gene. CDR1 SNHLY and CDR2 FYNNEI come from the germline V gene. This CDR3 region has 14 residues. V gave up 6 bases and J gave up 0 bases, with 6 bases separating them. CDR3 DNA (partial): TGTGCCAGCAGGGTCGGCTCTGGGGCCAACGTC. As protein: CASRVGSGANV. The whole CDR3 is CASRVGSGANVLTF. Supplemented by reference TRBV2 and TRBJ2-6, the full variable domain reads EPEVTQTPSHQVTQMGQEVILRCVPISNHLYFYWYRQILGQKVEFLVSFYNNEISEKSEIFDDQFSVERPDGSNFTLKIRSTKLEDSAMYFCASRVGSGANVLTFGAGSRLTVL.

On this clone itself: The sequence runs out 3 residues before the end of the CDR3; the remainder is reconstructed from the germline J gene. The chain combines TRBV12-3 or TRBV12-4 with TRBJ2-7; D perhaps matches TRBD2 (5 bases). This CDR3 is built from 13 residues. The V end was cut by 3 bases, the J end by 5 bases, with 11 bases between. The CDR3 loop reads CASSLVTTNEQYF. The DNA read from the CDR3 is TGTGCCAGCAGTTTGGTGACTACCAACGAG.

Notes on this clone: The read stops 3 residues short of the end of the CDR3; the missing end is completed from the germline J gene. The chain is built from TRBV6-2 or TRBV6-3 and TRBJ1-3, with D unresolved. This CDR3 has 15 residues. Germline V gives CDR1 MNHEY, CDR2 SVGEGT. V was trimmed by 6 bases and J by 4 bases, leaving 16 bases between them. CDR3 amino acids: CASSTTRAAGNTIYF. Partial CDR3 DNA: TGTGCCAGCAGCACCACGCGGGCGGCCGGAAACACC.

Concerning this clone: The read comes to an end 3 residues before the CDR3 does, leaving the germline J gene to fill in the end. V usage is TRBV5-1 and J usage is TRBJ1-3; D is undetermined. The CDR3 loop spans 16 amino acids. The germline V gene encodes CDR1 SGHRS and CDR2 YFSETQ. The V gene lost 5 bases and the J gene lost 0 bases, with 15 bases spanning the gap. The chain's CDR3 is CASSRRRADSGNTIYF. CDR3 bases read: TGCGCCAGCAGTCGCCGGAGGGCAGACTCTGGAAACACC.

About this clone itself: From the germline J gene comes the end of the CDR3, since the read stops 3 residues before it. This chain links TRBV11-1 with TRBJ2-3; maybe TRBD1 (7 bases). From germline, CDR1 is SGHAT and CDR2 FQDESV (reference sequence). V was cut by 3 bases and J by 4 bases, with 14 bases left in between. CDR3 length: 15 residues. CDR3 DNA (partial): TGTGCCAGCAGCTTTCGCAGGGGGGCCCCAGATACG. Encoded protein: CASSFRRGAPDT. The entire CDR3 is CASSFRRGAPDTQYF.

With regard to this clone: The DNA ends 3 residues before the CDR3 does, and the rest of the CDR3 is filled in from the germline J gene. The rearrangement joins TRBV10-1 to TRBJ2-2; possibly TRBD1 for D (5 bases). V was shortened by 4 bases and J by 7 bases, with 10 bases between the two germline ends. CDR3 length: 13 amino acids. The germline CDR1 and CDR2 sequences are WNHNN and SYGVQD (reference sequence). The CDR3 DNA, read in part, is TGCGCCAGCAGTGCAGGGTTTGGCGGGGAG. Protein: CASSAGFGGE. The full CDR3 is CASSAGFGGELFF.

Concerning this clone itself: The CDR3 end lies 3 residues beyond the end of the read and is filled in from the germline J gene. V and J are TRBV2 and TRBJ2-7, with 9 bases that match TRBD1. Germline V gene sequence: CDR1 SNHLY, CDR2 FYNNEI. This CDR3 spans 14 amino acids. After removal of 6 bases from V and 2 bases from J, the junction contained 5 bases not matched to a gene. The DNA read from the CDR3 is TGTGCCAGCAGCGTTACAGGGGGCACCTACGAG. It is translated as CASSVTGGTYE. The entire CDR3 reads CASSVTGGTYEQYF.

As for this clone: The read stops 3 residues short of the end of the CDR3; the missing end is completed from the germline J gene. The chain links TRBV7-6 to TRBJ2-7; 11 nucleotides agree with TRBD1. The junction had 11 bases not matched to a gene; V was cut back by 2 bases and J by 2 bases. Per the germline V gene, CDR1 is SGHVS and CDR2 is FNYEAQ. The CDR3 consists of 18 residues. CDR3 in amino acids: CASSLRGQGASGTYEQYF. The sequenced CDR3 bases are TGTGCCAGCAGCTTAAGAGGACAGGGGGCAAGTGGAACCTACGAG.

As to this clone: Read coverage stops 3 residues before the CDR3 terminus; the germline J gene supplies the remainder. The rearrangement joins TRBV2 to TRBJ2-1; 8 bases align to TRBD1. The CDR3 loop spans 15 amino acids. With 6 bases clipped from V and 1 base from J, the junction kept 5 bases outside the gene matches. Germline CDR1 is SNHLY and CDR2 is FYNNEI. Here the CDR3 reads CASSPDRGSYNEQFF. Incomplete CDR3 DNA: TGTGCCAGCAGCCCCGACAGGGGTTCCTACAATGAG.

The sequenced part of the CDR3 DNA is TGCGCCAGCAGCATTAATACTAACTATGGC. Protein sequence: CASSINTNYG. The whole CDR3 region reads CASSINTNYGYTF. The rearrangement links TRBV5-1 to TRBJ1-2; D not resolved. The DNA ends 3 residues before the CDR3 does, and the rest of the CDR3 is filled in from the germline J gene. The CDR3 loop spans 13 amino acids. With 4 bases removed from V and 0 bases from J, the gap between germline ends came to 7 bases. Germline-derived CDR1 and CDR2 are SGHRS and YFSETQ. Together with reference TRBV5-1 and TRBJ1-2, the CDR3 gives the full variable domain: KAGVTQTPRYLIKTRGQQVTLSCSPISGHRSVSWYQQTPGQGLQFLFEYFSETQRNKGNFPGRFSGRQFSNSRSEMNVSTLELGDSALYLCASSINTNYGYTFGSGTRLTVV.

Remarks on this clone: Sequencing ends 3 residues short of the CDR3 end; the germline J gene provides the rest. The J gene is TRBJ2-7, the V gene TRBV5-5, with TRBD2 identical over 10 bases. Germline V gene sequence: CDR1 SGHKS, CDR2 YYEKEE (reference sequence). After removal of 1 base from V and 6 bases from J, the junction contained 7 bases not matched to a gene. CDR3 size: 15 residues. CDR3 DNA, as far as it was read: TGTGCCAGCAGCTTGATTACAGCGGGGGGGCGCGAG. Translating gives CASSLITAGGRE. The full-length CDR3 reads as CASSLITAGGREQYF.

About this clone: The missing CDR3 end, 3 residues past where the read stops, is filled in from the germline J gene. The chain carries TRBV14 and TRBJ1-3; TRBD1 is a possible D gene (6 bases). Germline CDR1 is SGHDN and CDR2 is FVKESK. Trimming pared 3 bases from V and 7 bases from J, leaving 10 bases between. The CDR3 length is 13 residues. CDR3 residues: CASSQGARNTIYF. The CDR3 bases that were read are TGTGCCAGCAGCCAGGGGGCCAGGAACACC.

With respect to this clone: The CDR3 end is not reached by the read, which stops 3 residues before it; the germline J gene fills it in. The chain combines TRBV7-7 with TRBJ2-7; weak D call: TRBD1 (6 bases). Trimming cost V 5 bases and J 5 bases, with 16 bases left between them. The CDR3 has 14 residues. The V gene's germline CDR1 is SSHAT and CDR2 FNYEAQ (reference sequence). The CDR3 here is CASSAESGTNEQYF. The sequenced part of the CDR3 DNA is TGTGCCAGCAGCGCGGAGTCGGGGACAAACGAG.

A remark on this clone: The read is 3 residues too short to cover the CDR3 end, so that end is filled in from the germline J gene. The chain joins TRBV20-1 to TRBJ2-7, with 8 bases fitting TRBD1. Germline values: CDR1 DFQATT, CDR2 SNEGSKA (reference sequence). This CDR3 contains 12 residues. With 2 bases clipped from V and 5 bases from J, the junction kept 2 bases outside the gene matches. The sequenced CDR3 bases are TGCAGTGCTAGACAGGGGGCCAACGAG. Translating it yields CSARQGANE. The entire CDR3 is CSARQGANEQYF.

A word on this clone: Read sequence stops 3 residues before the CDR3 end, and the germline J gene provides the missing end. The chain combines TRBV5-1 with TRBJ2-1, with 7 bases matching TRBD1. V gave up 2 bases and J gave up 7 bases; unmatched junction bases: 9. The CDR3 extends over 15 amino acids. Germline V gives CDR1 SGHRS, CDR2 YFSETQ. This CDR3 reads CASSLDRAQVNEQFF. The CDR3 bases that were read are TGCGCCAGCAGCTTAGACAGGGCCCAGGTAAATGAG. The whole variable domain, filled in from reference TRBV5-1 and TRBJ2-1, reads KAGVTQTPRYLIKTRGQQVTLSCSPISGHRSVSWYQQTPGQGLQFLFEYFSETQRNKGNFPGRFSGRQFSNSRSEMNVSTLELGDSALYLCASSLDRAQVNEQFFGPGTRLTVL.